A selection of T cell receptor beta chains follows, all from one sample in a study of blood T cell repertoires in COVID-19. Clones were sequenced by immunoSEQ multiplex PCR, and TCRdb holds only the in-frame ones, with some missing. The table lists under 150,000 clones, around 88% of them singletons, with roughly 28% in the top ten. The specimen was peripheral blood. The receptors here all came from a human donor in a cohort sampled during active COVID-19. CDR3s leave out the opening cysteine and the closing phenylalanine or tryptophan. Fields, in order: V gene, J gene, CDR3 protein.

TRBV9,TRBJ1-1,ASSVAVGGQPTEAF
TRBV7-6,TRBJ2-1,ASSPRASGGIYNEQF
TRBV7-8,TRBJ2-1,ASSLRPSGLHNEQF
TRBV7-2,TRBJ2-2,ASSFRQGTGELF
TRBV5-8,TRBJ1-3,ANSLGSQFSGNTIY
TRBV7-2,TRBJ1-1,ASSSQQGNTEAF
TRBV24-1,TRBJ1-1,ATSDSGFTEAF
TRBV5-1,TRBJ2-1,ASSSLPDSNEQF
TRBV28,TRBJ1-2,ASSETTGNYGYT
TRBV4-3,TRBJ2-1,ASSLGQGARDEQF
TRBV5-1,TRBJ2-6,ASSSQQSSGANVLT
TRBV27,TRBJ2-5,ASSLLSGGGYETQY
TRBV7-6,TRBJ1-1,ASSKGQLNTEAF
TRBV5-1,TRBJ1-6,ASSVRGSSYNSPLH
TRBV19,TRBJ2-7,ASSRRQGFYEQY
TRBV4-3,TRBJ2-3,ASSLGDIGDTDTQY
TRBV6-6,TRBJ2-3,ASSWGGEADTQY
TRBV5-5,TRBJ2-7,ASSPPAVSYEQY
TRBV21-1,TRBJ1-4,ASSKRLFQDRGEKLF
TRBV14,TRBJ1-2,ASSPGTRNYGYT
TRBV3-1/TRBV3-2,TRBJ1-2,ASSQELQGRNYGYT
TRBV15,TRBJ1-2,ATSRADSKLYGYT
TRBV3-1/TRBV3-2,TRBJ1-2,ASSQAGGYGYT
TRBV15,TRBJ1-2,ATSESPNYGYT
TRBV5-1,TRBJ2-3,ASSLTGTSGGALTDTQY
TRBV6-6,TRBJ2-1,ASSRKLAGAENEQF
TRBV7-9,TRBJ1-2,ASSSLERHYGYT
TRBV7-2,TRBJ1-2,ASSLVSDSHYGYT
TRBV27,TRBJ2-1,ASRPTGGGEQF
TRBV27,TRBJ1-1,ASSLWGPNTEAF
TRBV6-6,TRBJ1-6,ASSYDLGASPLH
TRBV19,TRBJ2-1,ASSIGPSGGAHYNEQF
TRBV3-1/TRBV3-2,TRBJ2-5,ASSQDWDSGIQETQY
TRBV9,TRBJ1-4,ASSDRGEKLF
TRBV10-3,TRBJ1-2,AISQGVGGYT
TRBV11-1,TRBJ1-5,ASSSGGNQPQH
TRBV5-6,TRBJ1-2,ASRDGDRGFLGYGYT
TRBV10-3,TRBJ2-1,AISGTGTSVYNEQF
TRBV7-2,TRBJ2-1,ASSEEKSRGDEQF
TRBV5-6,TRBJ1-5,ASSLGAGGGNQPQH
TRBV4-1,TRBJ1-1,ASSLTRQKVEAF
TRBV5-1,TRBJ1-6,ASSKDGTYNSPLH